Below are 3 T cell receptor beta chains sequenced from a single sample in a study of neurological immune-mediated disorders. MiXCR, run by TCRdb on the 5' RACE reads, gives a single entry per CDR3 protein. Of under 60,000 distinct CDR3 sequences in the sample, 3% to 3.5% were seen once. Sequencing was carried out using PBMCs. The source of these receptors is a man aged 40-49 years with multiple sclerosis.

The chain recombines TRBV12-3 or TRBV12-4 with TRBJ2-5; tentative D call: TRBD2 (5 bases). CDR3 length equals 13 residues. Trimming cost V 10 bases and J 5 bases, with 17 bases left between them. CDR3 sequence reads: CANTLQGGETQYF. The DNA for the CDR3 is TGTGCCAACACCCTCCAAGGAGGCGAGACCCAGTACTTC.

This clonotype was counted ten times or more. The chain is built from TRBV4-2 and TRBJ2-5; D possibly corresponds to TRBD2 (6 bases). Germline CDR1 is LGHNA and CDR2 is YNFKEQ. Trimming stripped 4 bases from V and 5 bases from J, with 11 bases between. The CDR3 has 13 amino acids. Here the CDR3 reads CASSPSAGETQYF. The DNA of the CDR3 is TGTGCCAGCAGCCCTTCGGCGGGGGAGACCCAGTACTTC.

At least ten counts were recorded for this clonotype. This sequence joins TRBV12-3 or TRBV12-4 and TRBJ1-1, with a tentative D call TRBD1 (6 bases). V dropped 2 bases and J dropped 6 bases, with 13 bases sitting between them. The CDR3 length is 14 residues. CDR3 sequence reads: CASSLMDSVPEAFF. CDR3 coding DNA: TGTGCCAGCAGTTTAATGGACAGCGTACCTGAAGCTTTCTTT.